The text below deals with one T cell receptor (beta chain). Antigen unknown. The study defined stable Graves' hyperthyroidism as no ophthalmopathy progression within 18 months. Patients showing uncontrolled infection, other autoimmune disease, pregnancy or lactation were ineligible. Each diagnosis drew on symptoms, thyroxine, TRAb, thyroid ultrasound and orbital computed tomography findings. The investigators amplified TCR beta CDR3 regions from RNA transcripts. The TCR CDR3 first-round RT-PCR relied on the HTBI primer set. TCRdb called the multiplex PCR reads again in MiXCR, with one record for every CDR3 protein. The sample consists of under 130,000 distinct CDR3 sequences, roughly 47% of them appearing once. This entry comes from a study of T cells in Graves' hyperthyroidism and ophthalmopathy. Overall study findings and caveats: Among clonotypes expanded in thyroid above 0.001, most were also found in blood.

Germline CDR1 reads DFQATT; CDR2 reads SNEGSKA (reference sequence). There are 15 residues in the CDR3. Trimming at V came to 6 bases and at J to 7 bases, leaving 16 bases not matched to a gene. The clonotype was recovered from a man between 40 and 49 years old with Graves' hyperthyroidism. V and J are TRBV20-1 and TRBJ2-7; 9 positions match TRBD1. The sequenced sample consisted of blood. The CDR3 nucleotides are TGCAGTGCCAGCCCCACCGGGACAGGGAAGTGGGAGCAGTACTTC. Translated: CSASPTGTGKWEQYF.